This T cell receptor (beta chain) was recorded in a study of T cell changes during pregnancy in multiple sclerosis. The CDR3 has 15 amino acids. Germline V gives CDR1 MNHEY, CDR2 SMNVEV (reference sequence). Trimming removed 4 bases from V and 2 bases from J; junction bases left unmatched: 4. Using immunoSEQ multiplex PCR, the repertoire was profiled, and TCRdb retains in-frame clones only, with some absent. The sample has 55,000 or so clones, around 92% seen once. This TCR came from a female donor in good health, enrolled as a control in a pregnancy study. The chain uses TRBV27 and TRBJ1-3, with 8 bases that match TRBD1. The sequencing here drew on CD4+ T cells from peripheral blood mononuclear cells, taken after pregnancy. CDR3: CASSYGQGPGNTIYF. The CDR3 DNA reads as TGTGCCAGCAGTTACGGACAGGGCCCTGGAAACACCATATATTTT.